This T cell receptor beta chain was recorded in a study of blood T cell repertoires in COVID-19. Whole-study context: Specimens from acute and convalescent COVID-19 originated in the United States, Italy and Spain. T cells, B-cell-depleted T cells, or PBMCs supplied cDNA or gDNA.

This clone appeared a single time. Germline V gene lookup returns CDR1 LNHDA and CDR2 SQIVND (reference sequence). Trimming left V 7 bases short and J 8 bases short, with 17 bases between. The CDR3 length is 14 residues. Original processing methods: Estimates of nucleated cell counts were drawn from the amplification of reference gene primers. Sequenced by immunoSEQ multiplex PCR; TCRdb stores in-frame clones only, minus some. The V and J calls and clone size were taken over from that table, and D and trimming were inferred from the DNA. The table records around 60,000 clones, 70% to 90% of them present only once.

The V and J genes are TRBV19 and TRBJ1-4; D is uncertain. The sequenced sample was peripheral blood. The receptor was derived from a human donor in a cohort sampled during active COVID-19. The CDR3 DNA reads TGTGCCAGTAACTCTGGCCGGGGAGGGGAAAAACTGTTTTTT. Protein product: CASNSGRGGEKLFF.